The T cell receptor beta chain described here comes from a study of cytomegalovirus exposure and HLA in healthy donors. Study-wide points: In vitro confirmation showed three CMV-associated chains to be CMV antigen specific. A later analysis showed that HLA-associated TCR beta chains had undergone more clonal expansion than equally common others.

PCR involved 60 Vbeta and 13 Jbeta primers. Generated by immunoSEQ multiplex PCR, the TCRdb table keeps only in-frame clones and is missing some. The profile covers fewer than 250,000 clones, with approximately 80% appearing a single time and roughly an eighth taken by the ten largest. Details on this clone: What it binds is unknown.

V lost 6 bases and J lost 3; bases outside the gene matches: 10. The CDR3 contains 17 residues. The V gene's germline CDR1 is LNHDA and CDR2 SQIVND (reference sequence). The TCR originated in a woman aged 25 to 39 in good health and CMV-seropositive. Sequencing used PBMCs. V gene TRBV19 combines with J gene TRBJ2-2; 10 nucleotides line up with TRBD2. In nucleotides, the CDR3 is TGTGCCAGTAGGACAATGGGACTAGCGAGGGACACCGGGGAGCTGTTTTTT. Amino acid sequence: CASRTMGLARDTGELFF.